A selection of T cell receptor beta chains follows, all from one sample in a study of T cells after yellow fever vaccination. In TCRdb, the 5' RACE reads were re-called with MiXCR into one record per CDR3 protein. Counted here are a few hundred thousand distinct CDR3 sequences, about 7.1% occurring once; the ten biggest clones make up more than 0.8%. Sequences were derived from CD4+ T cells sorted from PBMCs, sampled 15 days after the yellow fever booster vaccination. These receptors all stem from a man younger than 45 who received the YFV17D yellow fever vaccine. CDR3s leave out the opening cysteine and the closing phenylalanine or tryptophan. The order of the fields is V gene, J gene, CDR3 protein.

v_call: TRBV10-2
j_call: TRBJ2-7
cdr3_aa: ASSEGSPYEQY

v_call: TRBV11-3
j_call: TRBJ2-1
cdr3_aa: ASSLRASMNEQF

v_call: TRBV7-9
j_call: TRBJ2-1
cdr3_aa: ASSLGTSRYNEQF

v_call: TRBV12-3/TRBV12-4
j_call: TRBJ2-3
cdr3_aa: ASSRAGQGADTQY

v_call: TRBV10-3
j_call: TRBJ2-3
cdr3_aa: ATKDSTTDTQY

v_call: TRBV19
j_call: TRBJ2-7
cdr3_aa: ASSINAGSHYEQY

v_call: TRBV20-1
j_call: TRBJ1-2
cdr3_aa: SAAVQNYGYT

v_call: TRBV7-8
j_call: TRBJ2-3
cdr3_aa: ASSPREASTDTQY

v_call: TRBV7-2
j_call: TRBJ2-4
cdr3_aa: ASSLDPGGFKNIQY

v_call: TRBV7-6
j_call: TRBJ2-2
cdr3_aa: ASSSTQGPGELF

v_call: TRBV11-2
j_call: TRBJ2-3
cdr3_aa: ASSLSGTSGYTSTDTQY

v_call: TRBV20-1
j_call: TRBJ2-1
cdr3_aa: SAREGSGRQSEQF

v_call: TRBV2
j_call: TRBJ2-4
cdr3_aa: ASSVEVPIQY

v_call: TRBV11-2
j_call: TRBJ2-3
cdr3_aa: ASSYRLDTQY

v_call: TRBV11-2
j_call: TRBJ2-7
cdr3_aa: ASSLQLAGGGRARRQY

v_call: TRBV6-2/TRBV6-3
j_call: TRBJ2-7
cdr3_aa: ASRAGPYEQY

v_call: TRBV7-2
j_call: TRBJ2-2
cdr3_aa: ASSLSSPGEPF

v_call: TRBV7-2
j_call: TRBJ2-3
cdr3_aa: ASSLDGAVPTQY

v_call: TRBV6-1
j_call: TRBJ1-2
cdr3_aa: ASSAGQGIGYT

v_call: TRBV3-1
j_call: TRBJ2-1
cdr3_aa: ASSQPTSGEQF

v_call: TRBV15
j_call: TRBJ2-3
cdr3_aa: ATSPDRTDTQY

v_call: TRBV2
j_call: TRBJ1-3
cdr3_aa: ASRLDSPGNAIY

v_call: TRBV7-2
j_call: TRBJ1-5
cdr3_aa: ASSLKRTEGGPQH

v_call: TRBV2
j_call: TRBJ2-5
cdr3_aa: ASRDLEETQY

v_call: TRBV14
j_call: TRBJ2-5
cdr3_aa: ASSQERLAVFQETQY

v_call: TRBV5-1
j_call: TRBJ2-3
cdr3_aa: ASRPGLAGVRGTDTQY